The rows below give T cell receptor beta chains drawn from one sample of a study of T-cell reconstitution after alpha-beta-depleted transplantation in children. TCRdb itself ran the PCR reads through MiXCR, one entry per CDR3 protein. The table shows approximately 300,000 distinct CDR3 sequences, with more than 9% occurring only once. The sequencing here drew on peripheral blood, taken 180 days after TCRalphabeta/CD19-depleted stem cell transplant. These receptors originate from a male patient aged 2-15 years who had a stem cell transplant for chronic granulomatous disease, so the T cells may come from the graft donor. Each CDR3 is given with its conserved first and last residue. A D gene is named only where the DNA matches it firmly. A row's size may be missing; if present it is once, few, many or a size class.

TRBJ2-7	TRBV5-1	many	TRBD2	TGCGCCAGCAGCTTGAACCTAGCGGTATCCTACGAGCAGTACTTC	CASSLNLAVSYEQYF
TRBJ1-2	TRBV7-2	many	-	TGTGCCAGCAGCTTAGATGGGCCCCGTTGGGGCTACACCTTC	CASSLDGPRWGYTF
TRBJ2-7	TRBV5-6	many	-	TGTGCCAGCAGCTTGGGCGCTAAAGAGTTCCACTACGAGCAGTACTTC	CASSLGAKEFHYEQYF
TRBJ2-7	TRBV14	few	TRBD2	TGTGCCAGCAGCCCACAGCGGGGAGTTTCCTACGAGCAGTACTTC	CASSPQRGVSYEQYF
TRBJ2-7	TRBV7-2	many	-	TGTGCCAGCAGCTTAGAAGTAAGGACCTACGAGCAGTACTTC	CASSLEVRTYEQYF
TRBJ2-1	TRBV28	many	-	TGTGCCAGCAGGAGCTCGGGAATGCGCCAGTTCTTC	CASRSSGMRQFF
TRBJ1-1	TRBV18	many	-	TGTGCCAGCTCACGGAGTAGGGGTAACACTGAAGCTTTCTTT	CASSRSRGNTEAFF
TRBJ2-1	TRBV19	few	-	TGTGCCAGTGGCCTCGACCGAGGAATGTACAATGAGCAGTTCTTC	CASGLDRGMYNEQFF
TRBJ2-7	TRBV12-3/TRBV12-4	many	-	TGTGCCAGCACCTCCAGGGGTTCCTTCGAGCAGTACTTC	CASTSRGSFEQYF
TRBJ2-1	TRBV7-2	many	TRBD2	TGTGCCAGCAGCCAGACCGGAGCGGGAGTGTACAATGAGCAGTTCTTC	CASSQTGAGVYNEQFF
TRBJ2-1	TRBV7-9	many	-	TGTGCCAGCAGCTTGGCGGCGACTAGTTCGAATGAGTTCTTC	CASSLAATSSNEFF
TRBJ2-1	TRBV28	many	TRBD2	TGTGCCAGCAGGTCAACTAGCGGGAGCGATCCGTTCTTC	CASRSTSGSDPFF
TRBJ2-7	TRBV6-1	-	-	TGTGCCAGCACCCTAGACGGCTACGAGCAGTACTTC	CASTLDGYEQYF
TRBJ2-7	TRBV5-1	many	-	TGCGCCAGCACCGGGCGAGGGTACGAGCAGTACTTC	CASTGRGYEQYF
TRBJ1-5	TRBV20-1	many	-	TGCAGTGCCCCCCCCACAGGGCGCAATCAGCCCCAGCATTTT	CSAPPTGRNQPQHF
TRBJ1-2	TRBV12-3/TRBV12-4	many	-	TGTGCCAGCAGTCCCCTCGGGCCTAACAAGGATGGCTACACCTTC	CASSPLGPNKDGYTF
TRBJ2-7	TRBV11-2	-	-	TGTGCCAGCAGCTTACCACGACCTCCGGGACTGGTCTCCTACGAGCAGTACTTC	CASSLPRPPGLVSYEQYF
TRBJ2-3	TRBV7-2	-	TRBD1	TGTGCCAGCAGCTTAGCTCGACAGGGAAGAAATACGCAGTATTTT	CASSLARQGRNTQYF
TRBJ2-4	TRBV28	many	TRBD2	TGTGCCAGCAGCCCTAGCGGGAGCGCCAAAAACATTCAGTACTTC	CASSPSGSAKNIQYF
TRBJ2-3	TRBV7-9	many	-	TGTGCCAGCAGCTTACCCAGGGGTTCTCGAAACACAGATACGCAGTATTTT	CASSLPRGSRNTDTQYF
TRBJ2-5	TRBV27	many	TRBD1	TGTGCCAGCAGAGGGACAGGGCAAGAGACCCAGTACTTC	CASRGTGQETQYF
TRBJ2-1	TRBV19	-	TRBD2	TGTGCCAGTAGTCCTCGAGGGACTAGCGGGAGGAATGAGCAGTTCTTC	CASSPRGTSGRNEQFF
TRBJ2-5	TRBV29-1	many	TRBD2	TGCAGCGTTGGACTAGCGGGAGGGGAGACCCAGTACTTC	CSVGLAGGETQYF
TRBJ2-7	TRBV10-2	many	-	TGCGCCAGCAGCCTACAGGGCTACGAGCAGTACTTC	CASSLQGYEQYF
TRBJ2-1	TRBV12-3/TRBV12-4	many	TRBD1	TGTGCCAGCAAAGATCCAGGGGGCCCTTTACATGAGCAGTTCTTC	CASKDPGGPLHEQFF
TRBJ2-7	TRBV5-5	many	TRBD2	TGTGCCAGCAGCTTCGGACTAGCGGACTCCTACGAGCAGTACTTC	CASSFGLADSYEQYF
TRBJ2-5	TRBV28	many	-	TGTGCCAGCAGTTTAAAGTCTGGTGGGCGAGAGACCCAGTACTTC	CASSLKSGGRETQYF
TRBJ1-5	TRBV18	-	-	TGTGCCAGCTCAACAACCAGGGATATGGTCAATCAGCCCCAGCATTTT	CASSTTRDMVNQPQHF
TRBJ2-1	TRBV5-6	many	-	TGTGCCAGCAGCTTCAGGGGTTATATGGACAATGAGCAGTTCTTC	CASSFRGYMDNEQFF
TRBJ2-1	TRBV5-6	many	-	TGTGCCAGCAGCTTGGACGGGAGTATAATCAATGAGCAGTTCTTC	CASSLDGSIINEQFF
TRBJ2-2	TRBV29-1	many	-	TGCAGCGTTGGAGTTGTACCCGGGGAGCTGTTTTTT	CSVGVVPGELFF
TRBJ2-1	TRBV12-3/TRBV12-4	many	TRBD2	TGTGCCAGCAGTTCAGAAGGGAGGGTCCAAACCCCCTACAATGAGCAGTTCTTC	CASSSEGRVQTPYNEQFF
TRBJ2-2	TRBV13	many	-	TGTGCCAGCAGCTTTGGATACGGCACCGGGGAGCTGTTTTTT	CASSFGYGTGELFF
TRBJ2-7	TRBV28	many	-	TGTGCCAGCACCGTAGGGAGCTCCTACGAGCAGTACTTC	CASTVGSSYEQYF
TRBJ1-4	TRBV7-9	many	TRBD1	TGTGCCAGCAGCCCCGCGGCTCCGGACAGGGGTGGTGAAAAACTGTTTTTT	CASSPAAPDRGGEKLFF
TRBJ2-3	TRBV6-5	many	-	TGTGCCAGCAGTTATGTTGGACCCGGCACAGATACGCAGTATTTT	CASSYVGPGTDTQYF
TRBJ2-1	TRBV6-1	many	TRBD2	TGTGCCAGCAGTAAAGTAGGGACTAGCGGGTACAATGAGCAGTTCTTC	CASSKVGTSGYNEQFF
TRBJ2-3	TRBV28	few	TRBD2	TGTGCCAGCAGTCCCGTACGGGAGGTAGGGGCAGATACGCAGTATTTT	CASSPVREVGADTQYF
TRBJ1-1	TRBV29-1	many	-	TGCAGCGTTAAGACAGGGAACACTGAAGCTTTCTTT	CSVKTGNTEAFF
TRBJ1-2	TRBV7-9	many	-	TGTGCCAGCAGTAATATCACAGGGATGGGGAACTATGGCTACACCTTC	CASSNITGMGNYGYTF
TRBJ2-7	TRBV28	many	-	TGTGCCAGCAGTTTAGAGTTGCGGACAAAACAGCAGTACTTC	CASSLELRTKQQYF